The 27 T cell receptor beta chains below come from one sample, sequenced in a study of radiotherapy plus CTLA-4 blockade in lung cancer. Here immunoSEQ multiplex PCR was the method, and the copy in TCRdb shows in-frame clones only, minus some. The repertoire includes 65,000 to 95,000 clones, around 86% of them detected once, and 40% sits in the top ten. Sequences were derived from peripheral blood, sampled from a patient treated with radiotherapy plus ipilimumab. Receptors originate from a human donor with non-small cell lung cancer that progressed on radiotherapy plus ipilimumab.

This clone showed up just once. This chain joins TRBV2 and TRBJ1-1; a possible D gene is TRBD1 (6 bases). CDR3 length: 14 residues. Germline V gene lookup returns CDR1 SNHLY and CDR2 FYNNEI. V was trimmed by 7 bases and J by 8 bases, leaving 20 bases between them. The CDR3 sequence: CASTPSRGGREAFF. Written as DNA, the CDR3 is TGTGCCAGCACCCCCAGTAGAGGGGGGAGAGAAGCTTTCTTT.

Here the CDR3 DNA reads TGTGCCAGCAGCTTCGGCCAGGGAAGCTCTGGGGCCAACGTCCTGACTTTC. As protein: CASSFGQGSSGANVLTF. The V call is TRBV7-6, the J call TRBJ2-6; tentative D call: TRBD1 (5 bases). Trimming removed 3 bases at V and 0 bases at J, with 12 bases between. The CDR3 spans 17 residues. Germline V gene data show CDR1 as SGHVS and CDR2 as FNYEAQ.

The chain employs TRBV29-1 and TRBJ1-1; tentatively, D is TRBD1 (5 bases). CDR3 size: 13 residues. Germline V lookup: CDR1 SQVTM, CDR2 ANQGSEA. Trimming removed 4 bases from V and 0 bases from J, with 9 bases in between. In DNA, the CDR3 is TGCAGCGTTGGACAGACGATGAACACTGAAGCTTTCTTT. Its translation: CSVGQTMNTEAFF.

J is TRBJ1-5 and V is TRBV5-6; D uncertain. The V end lost 0 bases, the J end lost 0 bases, and 7 bases lay between the germline ends. The V gene's germline CDR1 is SGHDT and CDR2 YYEEEE. The length of the CDR3 is 15 residues. The CDR3 spells CASSLGGYSNQPQHF. The DNA for the CDR3 is TGTGCCAGCAGCTTGGGGGGTTATAGCAATCAGCCCCAGCATTTT.

Comments on this clone: Other DNA sequences in this sample translate to the same CDR3. The CDR3 sequence is CASSFDGNTIYF. The CDR3, as DNA: TGCGCCAGCAGCTTCGACGGAAACACCATATATTTT. V is TRBV5-1 and J is TRBJ1-3; no clear D. CDR3 length: 12 residues. Trimming pared 2 bases from V and 4 bases from J, leaving 4 bases between. The germline gives CDR1 SGHRS, CDR2 YFSETQ.

This clone occurred a few times. At the DNA level, this CDR3 is encoded by other sequences in the same sample as well. V and J are TRBV7-9 and TRBJ2-7; D possibly uses TRBD1 or TRBD2 (5 bases each). The CDR3 has 15 amino acids. CDR1 is SEHNR, CDR2 FQNEAQ, per germline (reference sequence). The V end lost 4 bases, the J end lost 3 bases, and 16 bases lay between the germline ends. CDR3 sequence (DNA): TGTGCCAGCAGCTCAGAGGGCCAGGGAATCTACGAGCAGTACTTC. It yields the protein CASSSEGQGIYEQYF.

This clone was recorded once. This chain connects TRBV2 to TRBJ1-2; 8 bases are a match to TRBD1. Trimming took 3 bases from V and 6 from J; bases not matched to a gene: 9. This CDR3 has 15 residues. Germline CDR1 is SNHLY and CDR2 is FYNNEI. CDR3 nucleotides: TGTGCCAGCAGTGACAAGACAGGGGCCCTCAATGGCTACACCTTC. It translates to CASSDKTGALNGYTF.

V is TRBV2 and J is TRBJ2-7; 11 positions match TRBD1. This CDR3 has 14 amino acids. The J segment lost 6 bases and the V segment lost 5 bases, leaving 6 bases of the junction unmatched. The germline gives CDR1 SNHLY, CDR2 FYNNEI. The chain's CDR3 is CASSTDRGRREQYF. CDR3 bases: TGTGCCAGCAGTACGGACAGGGGGCGGCGCGAGCAGTACTTC.

The chain carries TRBV2 and TRBJ2-5; 7 bases map to TRBD1. Unmatched junction bases numbered 2, after V lost 6 bases and J lost 4 bases. CDR3 length: 12 amino acids. CDR1 SNHLY and CDR2 FYNNEI come from the germline V gene. CDR3 bases: TGTGCCAGCAGCCGACAGGGAGAGACCCAGTACTTC. Residues: CASSRQGETQYF.

The rearrangement uses TRBV7-6 and TRBJ2-7, with 7 bases fitting TRBD1. V gave up 4 bases and J gave up 3 bases; unmatched junction bases: 3. Germline V gene lookup returns CDR1 SGHVS and CDR2 FNYEAQ. The CDR3 consists of 13 residues. The CDR3 spells CASSSRDSYEQYF. The CDR3 DNA sequence: TGTGCCAGCAGCTCACGGGACAGCTACGAGCAGTACTTC.

V gene TRBV2 combines with J gene TRBJ2-7, with TRBD2 matching 7 bases. V was clipped by 7 bases and J by 6 bases; unmatched bases: 15. The CDR3 runs to 15 residues. Germline V CDR1 and CDR2: SNHLY, FYNNEI. The CDR3 coding sequence is TGTGCCAGCACTCCCGGGCGGGAGAGACCCCTCGAGCAGTACTTC. It codes for CASTPGRERPLEQYF.

The sample holds a few counts of this clone. The chain uses TRBV2 and TRBJ2-1; 7 bases map to TRBD2. Germline CDR1 is SNHLY and CDR2 is FYNNEI. CDR3 length: 15 residues. V gave up 1 base and J gave up 8 bases; unmatched junction bases: 8. CDR3 in amino acids: CASSEGGQGGDEQFF. CDR3 coding DNA: TGTGCCAGCAGTGAAGGTGGGCAGGGAGGGGATGAGCAGTTCTTC.

This clone was found a few times. The chain employs TRBV13 and TRBJ1-1; D unresolved. Looked up from germline, CDR1 is PRHDT and CDR2 is FYEKMQ (reference sequence). V dropped 4 bases and J dropped 3 bases, with 9 bases sitting between them. The CDR3 extends over 13 amino acids. CDR3 DNA sequence: TGTGCCAGCAGCTCGCCCAGGTACACTGAAGCTTTCTTT. As protein: CASSSPRYTEAFF.

This chain connects TRBV18 to TRBJ2-3, with D unclear. Germline V gives CDR1 KGHSH, CDR2 LQKENI. Trimming shortened V by 3 bases and J by 0 bases, and 7 bases separated the two germline ends. The CDR3 has 14 amino acids. CDR3 DNA: TGTGCCAGCTCACCGTGTCCTAGCACAGATACGCAGTATTTT. It is translated as CASSPCPSTDTQYF.

V usage is TRBV30 and J usage is TRBJ1-2, with unresolved D. V lost 8 bases and J lost 5, with 21 bases in between. Germline lookup yields CDR1 GTSNPN and CDR2 SVGIG (reference sequence). The CDR3 has 14 residues. CDR3 amino acids: CALEREQRQYGYTF. CDR3 DNA sequence: TGTGCCCTGGAGAGGGAACAGCGACAATATGGCTACACCTTC.

J is TRBJ1-3 and V is TRBV5-1; a weak D match, TRBD1 (6 bases). The germline V gene has CDR1 SGHRS and CDR2 YFSETQ. The CDR3 is 16 residues long. Trimming pared 0 bases from V and 2 bases from J, leaving 12 bases between. CDR3 sequence: CASSLGDRITGNTIYF. The CDR3 DNA follows: TGCGCCAGCAGCTTGGGAGACAGGATTACTGGAAACACCATATATTTT.

V usage is TRBV19 and J usage is TRBJ2-7, with no clear D. V was cut by 10 bases and J by 2 bases, with 18 bases left in between. Germline CDR1 and CDR2: LNHDA and SQIVND (reference sequence). The CDR3 spans 14 residues. This CDR3 reads CATGSGLSTYEQYF. The CDR3 DNA sequence: TGTGCCACTGGGTCAGGCTTATCCACCTACGAGCAGTACTTC. The whole variable domain, remainder taken from reference TRBV19 and TRBJ2-7, is DGGITQSPKYLFRKEGQNVTLSCEQNLNHDAMYWYRQDPGQGLRLIYYSQIVNDFQKGDIAEGYSVSREKKESFPLTVTSAQKNPTAFYLCATGSGLSTYEQYFGPGTRLTVT.

V usage is TRBV19 and J usage is TRBJ2-1, with 7 bases lining up with TRBD2. V lost 5 bases to trimming and J lost 4 bases; unmatched junction nucleotides: 8. The CDR3 extends over 15 amino acids. Germline V gene data show CDR1 as LNHDA and CDR2 as SQIVND (reference sequence). The CDR3, as DNA: TGTGCCAGTAGTGGGGGGGAGGCATCATACAATGAGCAGTTCTTC. It specifies CASSGGEASYNEQFF.

This chain uses TRBV29-1 with TRBJ1-3; D unclear. CDR1 and CDR2 from the germline V gene are SQVTM and ANQGSEA. The CDR3 runs to 12 residues. V was trimmed by 3 bases and J by 3 bases, leaving 6 bases between them. CDR3 DNA sequence: TGCAGCGTTGACTGGGGTGGAAACACCATATATTTT. Translating it yields CSVDWGGNTIYF.

The chain combines TRBV28 with TRBJ2-1; perhaps TRBD2 as D (7 bases). V lost 3 bases and J 5 bases, leaving 14 bases between the germline ends. The CDR3 runs 15 residues. The germline V gene encodes CDR1 MDHEN and CDR2 SYDVKM. CDR3 region: CASSLGGRQNNEQFF. The CDR3 DNA follows: TGTGCCAGCAGTTTGGGGGGGCGGCAAAACAATGAGCAGTTCTTC.

The genes are TRBV28 and TRBJ2-7, with a possible D match to TRBD1 (6 bases). Germline loops: CDR1 MDHEN, CDR2 SYDVKM. With 2 bases removed from V and 3 bases from J, the gap between germline ends came to 11 bases. CDR3 size: 14 residues. CDR3 protein: CASSLGQPLYEQYF. DNA of the CDR3: TGTGCCAGCAGTTTAGGACAGCCCCTCTACGAGCAGTACTTC. The full variable domain, rest sourced from reference TRBV28 and TRBJ2-7, is DVKVTQSSRYLVKRTGEKVFLECVQDMDHENMFWYRQDPGLGLRLIYFSYDVKMKEKGDIPEGYSVSREKKERFSLILESASTNQTSMYLCASSLGQPLYEQYFGPGTRLTVT.

The chain carries TRBV6-5 and TRBJ1-5; D unclear. This CDR3 is 13 amino acids long. Germline CDR1 is MNHEY and CDR2 is SVGAGI. V shed 3 bases and J shed 4 bases, with 7 bases lying between them. This chain's CDR3 is CASSYTANQPQHF. Here the CDR3 DNA reads TGTGCCAGCAGTTATACCGCAAATCAGCCCCAGCATTTT.

The chain combines TRBV11-2 with TRBJ2-7; TRBD1 matches 8 bases. V dropped 5 bases and J dropped 4; count of bases not matched to a gene: 7. The CDR3 runs to 14 residues. Per the germline V gene, CDR1 is SGHAT and CDR2 is FQNNGV. The DNA for the CDR3 is TGTGCCAGCAGCCAGGGGACAGGTTTTTACGAGCAGTACTTC. Translating gives CASSQGTGFYEQYF. The variable domain in full, completed from reference TRBV11-2 and TRBJ2-7, reads EAGVAQSPRYKIIEKRQSVAFWCNPISGHATLYWYQQILGQGPKLLIQFQNNGVVDDSQLPKDRFSAERLKGVDSTLKIQPAKLEDSAVYLCASSQGTGFYEQYFGPGTRLTVT.

This chain connects TRBV5-1 to TRBJ2-1, with 9 bases lining up with TRBD2. V lost 4 bases and J lost 6; bases outside the gene matches: 8. Germline assignment: CDR1 SGHRS and CDR2 YFSETQ. This CDR3 has 15 amino acids. The CDR3 region is CASSPASGAPNEQFF. Written as DNA, the CDR3 is TGCGCCAGCAGCCCCGCTAGCGGGGCACCCAATGAGCAGTTCTTC.

The chain couples TRBV28 to TRBJ1-4; no firm D call. The V and J ends lost 7 bases and 12 bases respectively, with 15 bases between them. This CDR3 region has 12 residues. The V gene's germline CDR1 is MDHEN and CDR2 SYDVKM. DNA for the CDR3: TGTGCCAGCAACACCATACGGACTGAACTGTTTTTT. Amino acids: CASNTIRTELFF.

The chain joins TRBV30 to TRBJ1-5; tentatively, D is TRBD1 (5 bases). This CDR3 is 14 amino acids long. Trimming cost V 2 bases and J 6 bases, with 14 bases left between them. CDR1 and CDR2 (germline): GTSNPN, SVGIG (reference sequence). DNA of the CDR3: TGTGCCTGGAGTTTAGGGCAGGGTGGTCAGCCCCAGCATTTT. It codes for CAWSLGQGGQPQHF.

The chain joins TRBV10-1 to TRBJ2-3; D is unclear. Germline V CDR1 and CDR2: WNHNN, SYGVQD (reference sequence). CDR3 size: 16 residues. Trimming pared 0 bases from V and 3 bases from J, leaving 13 bases between. CDR3 in DNA: TGCGCCAGCAGTGAGTCGCGTTCAAGCCAGACAGATACGCAGTATTTT. Translated, it gives CASSESRSSQTDTQYF.